What follows is one TCR beta chain and its context. Its antigen is unidentified. PCR was performed using 60 Vbeta and 13 Jbeta primers. Profiling relied on immunoSEQ multiplex PCR, and the TCRdb table lists in-frame clones only, not all of them. This sample lists around 100,000 clones; its ten largest clones have 3% to 4.5%. Germline-derived CDR1 and CDR2 are SGHTA and FQGNSA. The CDR3 spans 14 residues. V lost 1 base, J lost 8 bases, and 3 bases stayed unmatched. The source of the sample is a study of cytomegalovirus exposure and HLA in healthy donors. Whole-study findings and limits: It was only CMV serostatus that was available as immune exposure information. Roughly uniform sequencing depth across donors was assumed, possibly incorrectly. Later analysis showed TCR association rates varying by HLA locus, highest for DRB1 and lowest for HLA-C. There were some public TCRs occurring in many donors, but most TCR sequences were rare.

This sequence joins TRBV7-2 and TRBJ1-3, with 9 nucleotides matching TRBD1. The specimen was PBMCs. The TCR sequence derives from a man aged 30 to 39 in good health and CMV-seronegative. The CDR3 bases are TGTGCCAGCAGCTTAGGACAGGGGGGTTACACCATATATTTT. Its protein is CASSLGQGGYTIYF.